This TCR beta chain was documented in a study of blood T cell repertoires in COVID-19. About the study: The United States, Italy and Spain provided the acute and convalescent COVID-19 samples. The cDNA or gDNA used as material had been derived from T cells, B-cell-depleted T cells, or PBMCs.

Original processing notes: Reference gene primer amplification gave estimated nucleated cell counts. Assay: immunoSEQ multiplex PCR; the TCRdb copy retains only in-frame clones and omits some. The V and J calls and the clone size are those of that table, but D and trimming were determined from the DNA. The profile covers 100,000 to 150,000 clones, with around 79% appearing a single time and under 3% taken by the ten largest. The CDR3 loop spans 15 amino acids. Between the trimmed V and J ends, which lost 4 bases and 3 bases, there was a span of 16 bases. Germline assignment: CDR1 SNHLY and CDR2 FYNNEI. This clone has only a few counts.

Sample: peripheral blood. The receptor was isolated from a man aged 65 to 79 with acute or convalescent COVID-19. The chain uses TRBV2 and TRBJ2-7, with D maybe TRBD1 (6 bases). Written as DNA, the CDR3 is TGTGCCAGCAGTGCGGACAGCCCAACCCTCTACGAGCAGTACTTC. Encoded protein: CASSADSPTLYEQYF.